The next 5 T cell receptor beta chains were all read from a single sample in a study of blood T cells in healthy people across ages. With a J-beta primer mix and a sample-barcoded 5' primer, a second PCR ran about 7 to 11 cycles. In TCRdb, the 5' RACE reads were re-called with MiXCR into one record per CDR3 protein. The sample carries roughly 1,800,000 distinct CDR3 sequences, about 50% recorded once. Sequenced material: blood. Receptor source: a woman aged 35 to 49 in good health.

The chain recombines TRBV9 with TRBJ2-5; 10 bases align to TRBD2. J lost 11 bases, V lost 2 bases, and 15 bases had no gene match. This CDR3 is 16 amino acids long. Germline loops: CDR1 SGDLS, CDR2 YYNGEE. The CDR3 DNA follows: TGTGCCAGCAGCGTCTCGGAGCGGGGGGGCCAAAATGAGCAGTACTTC. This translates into CASSVSERGGQNEQYF.

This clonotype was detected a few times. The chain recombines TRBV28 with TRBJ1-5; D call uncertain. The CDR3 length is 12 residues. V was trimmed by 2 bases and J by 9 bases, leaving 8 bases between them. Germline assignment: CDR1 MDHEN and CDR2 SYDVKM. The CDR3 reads CASSLGVRPQHF. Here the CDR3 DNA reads TGTGCCAGCAGTTTAGGGGTTAGGCCCCAGCATTTT.

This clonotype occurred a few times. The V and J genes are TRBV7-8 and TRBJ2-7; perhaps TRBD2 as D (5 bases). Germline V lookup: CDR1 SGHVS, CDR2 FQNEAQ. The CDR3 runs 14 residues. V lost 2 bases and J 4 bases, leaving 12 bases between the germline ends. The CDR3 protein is CASSLPGKAYEQYF. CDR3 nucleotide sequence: TGTGCCAGCAGCTTACCGGGGAAAGCTTACGAGCAGTACTTC. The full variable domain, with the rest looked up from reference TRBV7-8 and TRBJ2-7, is GAGVSQSPRYKVAKRGQDVALRCDPISGHVSLFWYQQALGQGPEFLTYFQNEAQLDKSGLPSDRFFAERPEGSVSTLKIQRTQQEDSAVYLCASSLPGKAYEQYFGPGTRLTVT.

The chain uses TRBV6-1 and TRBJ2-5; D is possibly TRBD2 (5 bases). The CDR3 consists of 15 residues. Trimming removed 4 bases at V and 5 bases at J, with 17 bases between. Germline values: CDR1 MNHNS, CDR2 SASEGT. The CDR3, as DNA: TGTGCCAGCAGTGGGAACGGGGTCTTGGGGGAGACCCAGTACTTC. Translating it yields CASSGNGVLGETQYF.

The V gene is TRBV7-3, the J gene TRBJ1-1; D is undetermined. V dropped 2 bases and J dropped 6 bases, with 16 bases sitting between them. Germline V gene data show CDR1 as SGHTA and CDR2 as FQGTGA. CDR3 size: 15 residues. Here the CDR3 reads CASSLLGSKSPEAFF. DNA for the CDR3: TGTGCCAGCAGCTTACTCGGCAGTAAAAGCCCTGAAGCTTTCTTT.